A selection of T cell receptor beta chains follows, all from one sample in a study of blood T cell repertoires in COVID-19. Sequenced by immunoSEQ multiplex PCR; TCRdb stores in-frame clones only, minus some. The table shows about 370,000 clones, with about 90% occurring only once. Sequencing was performed on peripheral blood. All receptors come from a young woman with COVID-19, enrolled during active disease. Each CDR3 is given with its conserved first and last residue. A D gene is named only where the DNA matches it firmly. Size tells how often a clone was seen (once, few, many) or the class of an expanded clone, and some rows leave it out.

V gene: TRBV21-1; clone size: .; J gene: TRBJ2-3; D gene: .; CDR3 DNA: TGTGCCAGCACCGGGACTAGCGGGGATACAGATACGCAGTATTTT; CDR3 protein: CASTGTSGDTDTQYF
V gene: TRBV13; clone size: .; J gene: TRBJ2-7; D gene: TRBD2; CDR3 DNA: TGTGCCAGCAGCTTGGGACTAGCGGGGTACGAGCAGTACTTC; CDR3 protein: CASSLGLAGYEQYF
V gene: TRBV28; clone size: .; J gene: TRBJ2-5; D gene: .; CDR3 DNA: TGTGCCAGCAGTTTCCCCGGTCGGGAGACCCAGTACTTC; CDR3 protein: CASSFPGRETQYF
V gene: TRBV18; clone size: .; J gene: TRBJ2-5; D gene: TRBD1; CDR3 DNA: TGTGCCAGCTCACCACCGACAGGGGGAGAGACCCAGTACTTC; CDR3 protein: CASSPPTGGETQYF
V gene: TRBV7-2; clone size: .; J gene: TRBJ2-3; D gene: .; CDR3 DNA: TGTGCCAGCAGCTTTACCGGAGAGGCAGATACGCAGTATTTT; CDR3 protein: CASSFTGEADTQYF
V gene: TRBV5-1; clone size: few; J gene: TRBJ2-2; D gene: TRBD1; CDR3 DNA: TGCGCCAGCAGCCCGGGACAGATCACCGGGGAGCTGTTTTTT; CDR3 protein: CASSPGQITGELFF
V gene: TRBV7-8; clone size: .; J gene: TRBJ2-1; D gene: TRBD2; CDR3 DNA: TGTGCCAGCAGCTTGGGTAGCGGGGTGGTCTATGAGCAGTTCTTC; CDR3 protein: CASSLGSGVVYEQFF
V gene: TRBV27; clone size: .; J gene: TRBJ1-5; D gene: .; CDR3 DNA: TGTGCCAGCAGTTTTTGGGGGGGTGACCCCAATCAGCCCCAGCATTTT; CDR3 protein: CASSFWGGDPNQPQHF
V gene: TRBV28; clone size: .; J gene: TRBJ2-2; D gene: .; CDR3 DNA: TGTGCCAGCAGTTTTCTAGGGGCCGGGGAGCTGTTTTTT; CDR3 protein: CASSFLGAGELFF
V gene: TRBV4-3; clone size: .; J gene: TRBJ2-1; D gene: TRBD2; CDR3 DNA: TGCGCCAGCAGCCAACATAGAACTAGCGGGAGAATCGATGAGCAGTTCTTC; CDR3 protein: CASSQHRTSGRIDEQFF
V gene: TRBV5-1; clone size: .; J gene: TRBJ1-1; D gene: TRBD1; CDR3 DNA: TGCGCCAGCAGCCCTCCGGGACAGAGATCTAACACTGAAGCTTTCTTT; CDR3 protein: CASSPPGQRSNTEAFF
V gene: TRBV27; clone size: once; J gene: TRBJ2-1; D gene: TRBD1; CDR3 DNA: TGTGCCAGCAGTGTTAGACAGGGGGCCTTCTTCAATGAGCAGTTCTTC; CDR3 protein: CASSVRQGAFFNEQFF
V gene: TRBV24-1; clone size: .; J gene: TRBJ2-7; D gene: .; CDR3 DNA: TGTGCCACCAGTGATTATTACGCAGACGAGCAGTACTTC; CDR3 protein: CATSDYYADEQYF
V gene: TRBV25-1; clone size: .; J gene: TRBJ2-2; D gene: TRBD1; CDR3 DNA: TGTGCCAGCAATAAACAGGGGGCCACCGGGGAGCTGTTTTTT; CDR3 protein: CASNKQGATGELFF
V gene: TRBV28; clone size: .; J gene: TRBJ1-5; D gene: .; CDR3 DNA: TGTGCCAGCAGTTTTCGGAGGGTAAACCAGCCCCAGCATTTT; CDR3 protein: CASSFRRVNQPQHF
V gene: TRBV9; clone size: .; J gene: TRBJ2-2; D gene: .; CDR3 DNA: TGTGCCAGCAGCCTCAAAGGCGGGCGGGACACCGGGGAGCTGTTTTTT; CDR3 protein: CASSLKGGRDTGELFF
V gene: TRBV7-2; clone size: .; J gene: TRBJ2-7; D gene: TRBD1; CDR3 DNA: TGTGCCAGCAGCTTAGACGGACAGGGGTACGAGCAGTACTTC; CDR3 protein: CASSLDGQGYEQYF
V gene: TRBV6-2/TRBV6-3; clone size: .; J gene: TRBJ1-6; D gene: .; CDR3 DNA: TGTGCCAGCAGCCCGGACCGGGGGAGTTCACCCCTCCACTTT; CDR3 protein: CASSPDRGSSPLHF
V gene: TRBV6-5; clone size: once; J gene: TRBJ2-7; D gene: .; CDR3 DNA: TGTGCCAGCAGTCCCCCCCCTCCTCCCTACGAGCAGTACTTC; CDR3 protein: CASSPPPPPYEQYF
V gene: TRBV5-1; clone size: .; J gene: TRBJ1-5; D gene: .; CDR3 DNA: TGCGCCAGCAGCTTGGCCGGCTCCCGAGGGCAGCCCCAGCATTTT; CDR3 protein: CASSLAGSRGQPQHF
V gene: TRBV19; clone size: .; J gene: TRBJ2-1; D gene: .; CDR3 DNA: TGTGCCAGTAGTACCGGGGAGAAAAATGAGCAGTTCTTC; CDR3 protein: CASSTGEKNEQFF
V gene: TRBV11-3; clone size: .; J gene: TRBJ2-1; D gene: .; CDR3 DNA: TGTGCCAGCAGCTTAGATCGAATGGGAGCGCCGAGCTCCTACAATGAGCAGTTCTTC; CDR3 protein: CASSLDRMGAPSSYNEQFF
V gene: TRBV5-5; clone size: .; J gene: TRBJ2-3; D gene: .; CDR3 DNA: TGTGCCAGCAGCGAAGTCTACAGCACAGATACGCAGTATTTT; CDR3 protein: CASSEVYSTDTQYF
V gene: TRBV19; clone size: .; J gene: TRBJ2-2; D gene: TRBD1; CDR3 DNA: TGTGCCAGTAGTGGGCAGGGGGCAACCGGGGAGCTGTTTTTT; CDR3 protein: CASSGQGATGELFF